These T cell receptor beta chains were read from a single sample in a study of cytomegalovirus exposure and HLA in healthy donors. Repertoires were generated with immunoSEQ multiplex PCR, while TCRdb's copy carries only in-frame clones and drops some. The data hold about 190,000 clones, with 65% to 75% observed a single time. Sequencing input: PBMCs. The receptors originated from a man aged 25-45 years in good health and CMV-seropositive. Each CDR3 is given with its conserved first and last residue. A D gene is named only where the DNA matches it firmly. Size is stated for part of the rows, as once, few or many counts, or as a class when the clone is expanded.

j_call,clone_size,v_call,d_call,cdr3_length,cdr3_nt,cdr3_aa
TRBJ1-1,.,TRBV5-6,.,15,TGTGCCAGCAGCTTGGGGCAGGGTGAAATCCCTGAAGCTTTCTTT,CASSLGQGEIPEAFF
TRBJ1-1,.,TRBV21-1,.,13,TGTGCCAGCTCCCGAGGGAGGGACACTGAAGCTTTCTTT,CASSRGRDTEAFF
TRBJ1-1,.,TRBV5-4,TRBD1,18,TGTGCCAGCAGCTTTGGCGGGGGACAGGGAGCCGGGGGCTCTGAAGCTTTCTTT,CASSFGGGQGAGGSEAFF
TRBJ2-1,.,TRBV5-4,TRBD2,15,TGTGCCAGCAGCTTCTTAGCGGGAGGGATCAATGAGCAGTTCTTC,CASSFLAGGINEQFF
TRBJ1-4,.,TRBV5-6,.,17,TGTGCCAGCAGCTTGGGGCCGGGAGTTGCAACTAATGAAAAACTGTTTTTT,CASSLGPGVATNEKLFF
TRBJ1-6,.,TRBV25-1,.,16,TGTGCCAGCAGTGCGGACATGAGCTCCTATAATTCACCCCTCCACTTT,CASSADMSSYNSPLHF
TRBJ1-1,.,TRBV10-3,.,13,TGTGCCATCAGGGGGAGTCCGAACACTGAAGCTTTCTTT,CAIRGSPNTEAFF
TRBJ1-1,.,TRBV6-5,TRBD1,15,TGTGCCAGCAGTAGCCACAGGGGTGAGGGCACTGAAGCTTTCTTT,CASSSHRGEGTEAFF
TRBJ2-7,.,TRBV27,TRBD1,13,TGTGCCAGCAAAAAGGGGGCTCAATACGAGCAGTACTTC,CASKKGAQYEQYF
TRBJ2-7,.,TRBV5-6,TRBD2,15,TGTGCCAGCAGCTTGGGCGGGGGGCGCCTTAGGGAGCAGTACTTC,CASSLGGGRLREQYF
TRBJ2-3,.,TRBV4-3,TRBD1,16,TGCGCCAGCAGCCAAGGGCGACAGGGGCCCACAGATACGCAGTATTTT,CASSQGRQGPTDTQYF
TRBJ1-4,.,TRBV9,.,13,TGTGCCAGCAGCGCCGACACCGGTGAAAAACTGTTTTTT,CASSADTGEKLFF
TRBJ2-2,.,TRBV2,.,13,TGTGCCAGCAGTGAAAGGAGCACCGGGGAGCTGTTTTTT,CASSERSTGELFF
TRBJ2-2,.,TRBV7-9,.,14,TGTGCCAGCAGCCGACAAATGAACACCGGGGAGCTGTTTTTT,CASSRQMNTGELFF
TRBJ1-5,.,TRBV28,.,17,TGTGCCAGCAGACAACCCTTGACAGTCTATAGCAATCAGCCCCAGCATTTT,CASRQPLTVYSNQPQHF
TRBJ1-2,.,TRBV7-2,TRBD1,16,TGTGCCAGCAGCCTCTTCGGGGACAGGGCTAACTATGGCTACACCTTC,CASSLFGDRANYGYTF
TRBJ2-2,.,TRBV29-1,TRBD2,14,TGCAGCGCCAGGGTTGGGGGGGGTACCGGGGAGCTGTTTTTT,CSARVGGGTGELFF
TRBJ2-7,.,TRBV5-1,TRBD2,15,TGCGCCAGCAGCACCTCCCGGGGGGGCTCCTACGAGCAGTACTTC,CASSTSRGGSYEQYF
TRBJ1-2,.,TRBV9,.,14,TGTGCCAGCAGCTCCCAGGCAGGGTCCGGCCTCTACACCTTC,CASSSQAGSGLYTF
TRBJ1-3,.,TRBV5-1,TRBD1,17,TGCGCCAGCAGCTTAGGGGGGACAGGGTTCACTGGAAACACCATATATTTT,CASSLGGTGFTGNTIYF
TRBJ2-7,few,TRBV6-5,.,15,TGTGCCAGCAGTTACGCTAGCGATATGACCTACGAGCAGTACTTC,CASSYASDMTYEQYF
TRBJ2-1,.,TRBV6-5,TRBD2,14,TGTGCCAGCAGCCAGCGGGGGCTGAAAAATGAGCAGTTCTTC,CASSQRGLKNEQFF
TRBJ1-6,.,TRBV6-5,.,15,TGTGCCAGCAGGGAGACAGGTTCGAGTAATTCACCCCTCCACTTT,CASRETGSSNSPLHF
TRBJ2-5,.,TRBV19,TRBD2,18,TGTGCCAGTAGTATTCCCATCCCTAGCGGCCCCCGGGGAGAGACCCAGTACTTC,CASSIPIPSGPRGETQYF
TRBJ2-7,.,TRBV5-1,TRBD1,15,TGCGCCAGCAGCACACCGTCCCAGGGGGCCACGGGGCAGTACTTC,CASSTPSQGATGQYF
TRBJ1-1,.,TRBV19,.,14,TGTGCCAGTAGTGGGTCGACAGTGAACACTGAAGCTTTCTTT,CASSGSTVNTEAFF
TRBJ1-2,.,TRBV11-2,.,14,TGTGCCAGCAGCTCCGTAGGGGGTAACGATGGCTACACCTTC,CASSSVGGNDGYTF
TRBJ1-1,.,TRBV28,.,15,TGTGCCAGCAGTTCGGACAGTAAATTGAACACTGAAGCTTTCTTT,CASSSDSKLNTEAFF
TRBJ2-7,.,TRBV6-5,.,15,TGTGCCAGCAGTTACTCTCTGCTACCAAACTACGAGCAGTACTTC,CASSYSLLPNYEQYF
TRBJ2-3,.,TRBV6-5,.,15,TGTGCCAGCAGTTACTCAGGGGCCACCTCAGATACGCAGTATTTT,CASSYSGATSDTQYF
TRBJ1-4,.,TRBV21-1,.,18,TGTGCCAGCAGCCACCGGCGCTTCCGGACAGGGCTTAATGAAAAACTGTTTTTT,CASSHRRFRTGLNEKLFF